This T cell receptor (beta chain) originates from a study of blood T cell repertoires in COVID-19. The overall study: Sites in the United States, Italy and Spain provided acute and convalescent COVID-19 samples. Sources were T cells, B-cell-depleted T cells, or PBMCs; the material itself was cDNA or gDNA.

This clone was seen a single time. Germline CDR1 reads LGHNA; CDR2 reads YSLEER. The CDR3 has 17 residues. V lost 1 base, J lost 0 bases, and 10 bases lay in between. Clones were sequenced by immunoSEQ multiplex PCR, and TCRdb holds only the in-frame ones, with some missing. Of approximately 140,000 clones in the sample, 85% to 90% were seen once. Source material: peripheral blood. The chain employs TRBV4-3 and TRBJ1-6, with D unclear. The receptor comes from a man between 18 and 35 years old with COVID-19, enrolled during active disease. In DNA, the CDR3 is TGCGCCAGCAGCCAAGTCGGGGTGAGCTCCTATAATTCACCCCTCCACTTT. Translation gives CASSQVGVSSYNSPLHF.